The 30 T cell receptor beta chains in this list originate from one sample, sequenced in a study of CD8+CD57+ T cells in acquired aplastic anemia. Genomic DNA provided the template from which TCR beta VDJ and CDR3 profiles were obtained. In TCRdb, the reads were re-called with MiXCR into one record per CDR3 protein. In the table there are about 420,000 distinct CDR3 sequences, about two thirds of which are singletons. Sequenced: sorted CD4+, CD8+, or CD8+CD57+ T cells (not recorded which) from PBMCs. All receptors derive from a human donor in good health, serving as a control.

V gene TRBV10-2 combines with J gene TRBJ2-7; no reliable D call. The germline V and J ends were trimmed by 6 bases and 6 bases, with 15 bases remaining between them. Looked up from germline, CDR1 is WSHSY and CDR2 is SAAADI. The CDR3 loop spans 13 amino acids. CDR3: CASRLGGPCEQYF. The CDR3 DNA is TGCGCCAGCAGACTCGGTGGCCCTTGCGAGCAGTACTTC.

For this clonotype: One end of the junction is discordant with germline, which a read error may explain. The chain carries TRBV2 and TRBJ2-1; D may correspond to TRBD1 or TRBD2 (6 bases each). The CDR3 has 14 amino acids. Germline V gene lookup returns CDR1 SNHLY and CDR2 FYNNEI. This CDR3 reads CASSRHREDYKQFF. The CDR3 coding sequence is TGTGCCAGCAGTCGACACAGGGAGGATTATAAGCAGTTTTTT.

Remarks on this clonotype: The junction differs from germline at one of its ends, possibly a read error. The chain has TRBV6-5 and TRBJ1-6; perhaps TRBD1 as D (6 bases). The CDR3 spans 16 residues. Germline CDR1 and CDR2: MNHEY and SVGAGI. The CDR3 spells CASRDTGSPYNSPLRF. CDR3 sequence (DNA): TGTGCCAGCAGAGATACAGGGTCGCCCTATAATTCACCCCTCCGCTTT.

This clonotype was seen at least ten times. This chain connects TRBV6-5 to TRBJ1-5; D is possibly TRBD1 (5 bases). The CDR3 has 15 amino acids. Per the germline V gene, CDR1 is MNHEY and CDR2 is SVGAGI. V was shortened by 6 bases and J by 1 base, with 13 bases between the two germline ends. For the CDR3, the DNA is TGTGCCAGCAGGCCTCAGGGTCCGAGCAATCAGCCCCAGCATTTT. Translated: CASRPQGPSNQPQHF.

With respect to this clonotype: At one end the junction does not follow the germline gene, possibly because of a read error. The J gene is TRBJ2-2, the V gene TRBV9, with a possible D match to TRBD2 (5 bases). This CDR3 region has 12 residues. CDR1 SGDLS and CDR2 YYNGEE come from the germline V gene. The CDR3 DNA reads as TGTGCCAGCAGCATAGAGGGCTGCACGGAGTCTTTT. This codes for CASSIEGCTESF.

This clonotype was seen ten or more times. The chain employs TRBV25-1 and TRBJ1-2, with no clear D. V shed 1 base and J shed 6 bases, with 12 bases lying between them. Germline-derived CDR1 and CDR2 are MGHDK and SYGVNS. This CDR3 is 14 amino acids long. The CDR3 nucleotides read TGTGCCAGCAGTGAATTTGGCAGGTCGCATGGCTACACCTTC. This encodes CASSEFGRSHGYTF.

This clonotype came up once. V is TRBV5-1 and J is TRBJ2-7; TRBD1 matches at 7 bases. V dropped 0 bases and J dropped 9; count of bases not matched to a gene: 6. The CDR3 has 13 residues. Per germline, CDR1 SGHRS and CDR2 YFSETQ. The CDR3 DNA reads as TGCGCCAGCAGCTTGGCCGACAGGGCCTTGCAGTACTTC. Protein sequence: CASSLADRALQYF.

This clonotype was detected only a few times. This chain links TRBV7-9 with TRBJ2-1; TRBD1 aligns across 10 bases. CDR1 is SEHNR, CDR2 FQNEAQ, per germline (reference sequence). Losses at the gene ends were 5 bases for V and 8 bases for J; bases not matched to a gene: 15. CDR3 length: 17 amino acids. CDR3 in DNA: TGTGCCAGCAGCGGCATCAGCCAGGGACAGGGGTTCGATGAGCAGTTCTTC. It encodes CASSGISQGQGFDEQFF. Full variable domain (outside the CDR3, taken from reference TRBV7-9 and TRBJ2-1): DTGVSQNPRHKITKRGQNVTFRCDPISEHNRLYWYRQTLGQGPEFLTYFQNEAQLEKSRLLSDRFSAERPKGSFSTLEIQRTEQGDSAMYLCASSGISQGQGFDEQFFGPGTRLTVL.

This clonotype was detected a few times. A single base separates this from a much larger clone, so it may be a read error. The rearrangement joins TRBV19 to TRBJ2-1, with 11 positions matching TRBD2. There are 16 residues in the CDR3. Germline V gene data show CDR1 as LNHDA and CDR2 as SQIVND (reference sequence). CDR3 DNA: TGTGCCAGTAGCCCGACCCATAGCGGGGGGGTCAATGAGCAGCTCTTC. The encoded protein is CASSPTHSGGVNEQLF.

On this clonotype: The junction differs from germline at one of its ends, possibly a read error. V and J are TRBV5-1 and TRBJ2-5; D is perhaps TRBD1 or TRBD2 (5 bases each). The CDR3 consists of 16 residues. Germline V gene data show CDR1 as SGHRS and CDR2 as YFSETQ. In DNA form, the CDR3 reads TGTGCCAGCAGTTCCCCGGGACGAAGGTGCCAAGAGACCCAGTACTTC. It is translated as CASSSPGRRCQETQYF.

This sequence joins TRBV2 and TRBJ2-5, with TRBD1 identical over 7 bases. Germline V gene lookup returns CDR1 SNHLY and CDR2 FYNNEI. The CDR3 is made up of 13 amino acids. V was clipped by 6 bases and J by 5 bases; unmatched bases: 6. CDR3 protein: CASSKTGRETQYF. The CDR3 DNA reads TGTGCCAGCAGCAAGACAGGGCGTGAGACCCAGTACTTC.

The CDR3 DNA reads as TGTGCCAGTAGTATAGGTCCAGGGACGGAGGGCTACACCTTGTACTTC. Residues: CASSIGPGTEGYTLYF. The chain employs TRBV19 and TRBJ2-7, with TRBD2 as a possible D gene (6 bases). This CDR3 has 16 amino acids. The ends were cut back, 1 base at V and 12 bases at J, with 25 bases in the middle. Germline-derived CDR1 and CDR2 are LNHDA and SQIVND (reference sequence).

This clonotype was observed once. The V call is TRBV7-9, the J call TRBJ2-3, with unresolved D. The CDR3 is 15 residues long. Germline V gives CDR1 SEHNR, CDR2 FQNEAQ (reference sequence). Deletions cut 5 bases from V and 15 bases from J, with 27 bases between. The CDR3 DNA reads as TGTGCCAGCAGCGCCCGAGACGAGCAGTCCTTCGGGCCATATTTT. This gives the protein CASSARDEQSFGPYF.

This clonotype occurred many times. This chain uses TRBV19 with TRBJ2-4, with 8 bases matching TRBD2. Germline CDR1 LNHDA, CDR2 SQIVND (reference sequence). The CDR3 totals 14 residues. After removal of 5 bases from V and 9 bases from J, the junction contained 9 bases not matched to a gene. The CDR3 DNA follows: TGTGCCAGTAGTGATGTTCCCGCGGGGGGCATTCAGTACTTC. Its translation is CASSDVPAGGIQYF.

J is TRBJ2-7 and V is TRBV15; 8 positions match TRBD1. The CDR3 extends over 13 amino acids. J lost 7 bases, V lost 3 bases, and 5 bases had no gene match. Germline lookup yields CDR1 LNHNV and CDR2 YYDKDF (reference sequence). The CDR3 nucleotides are TGTGCCACCAGCAGGAACCGGGACAGGGAGCAGTACTTC. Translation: CATSRNRDREQYF.

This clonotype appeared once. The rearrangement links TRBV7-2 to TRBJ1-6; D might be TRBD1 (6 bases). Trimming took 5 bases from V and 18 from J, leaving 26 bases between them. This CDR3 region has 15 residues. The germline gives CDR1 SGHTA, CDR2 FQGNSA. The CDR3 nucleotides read TGTGCCAGCAGCAACAGACAGGCAGGCTATTTCCGGCCCCACTTT. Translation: CASSNRQAGYFRPHF.

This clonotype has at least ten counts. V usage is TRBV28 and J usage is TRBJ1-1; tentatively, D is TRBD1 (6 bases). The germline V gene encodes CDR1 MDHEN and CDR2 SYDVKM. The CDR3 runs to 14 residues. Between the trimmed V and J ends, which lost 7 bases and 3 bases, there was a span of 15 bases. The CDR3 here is CASISGTQYTEAFF. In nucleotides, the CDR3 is TGTGCCAGCATTTCCGGGACACAGTACACTGAAGCTTTCTTT. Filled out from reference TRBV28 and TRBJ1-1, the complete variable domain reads DVKVTQSSRYLVKRTGEKVFLECVQDMDHENMFWYRQDPGLGLRLIYFSYDVKMKEKGDIPEGYSVSREKKERFSLILESASTNQTSMYLCASISGTQYTEAFFGQGTRLTVV.

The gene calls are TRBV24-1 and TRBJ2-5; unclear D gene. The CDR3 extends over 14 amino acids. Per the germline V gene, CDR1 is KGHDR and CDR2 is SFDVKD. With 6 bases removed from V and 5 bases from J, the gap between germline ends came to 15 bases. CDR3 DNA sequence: TGTGCCACCAGTCCCGGGTCAGGCGTGGAGACCCAGTACTTC. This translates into CATSPGSGVETQYF.

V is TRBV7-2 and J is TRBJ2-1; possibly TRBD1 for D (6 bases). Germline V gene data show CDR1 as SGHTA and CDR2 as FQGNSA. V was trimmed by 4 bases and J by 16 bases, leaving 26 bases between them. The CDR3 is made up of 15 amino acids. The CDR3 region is CASSWNREGSGANFF. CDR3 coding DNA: TGTGCCAGCAGCTGGAACAGGGAAGGCTCTGGGGCCAACTTCTTC.

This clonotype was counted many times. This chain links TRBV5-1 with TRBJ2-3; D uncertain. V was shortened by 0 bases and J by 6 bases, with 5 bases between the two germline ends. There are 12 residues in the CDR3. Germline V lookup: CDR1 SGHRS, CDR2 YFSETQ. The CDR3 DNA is TGCGCCAGCAGCTTGGTCTGGGATACGCAGTATTTT. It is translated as CASSLVWDTQYF.

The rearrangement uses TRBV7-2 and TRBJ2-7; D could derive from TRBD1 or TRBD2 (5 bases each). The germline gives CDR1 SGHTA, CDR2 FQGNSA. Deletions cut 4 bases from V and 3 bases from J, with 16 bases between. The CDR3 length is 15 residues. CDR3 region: CASSSKPREHYEQYF. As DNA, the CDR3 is TGTGCCAGCAGCTCGAAACCCAGGGAGCACTACGAGCAGTACTTC.

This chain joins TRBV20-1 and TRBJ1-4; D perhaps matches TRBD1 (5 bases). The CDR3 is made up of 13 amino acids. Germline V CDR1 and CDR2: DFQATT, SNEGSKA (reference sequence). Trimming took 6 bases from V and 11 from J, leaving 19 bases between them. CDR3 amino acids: CSAREGWEEKLFF. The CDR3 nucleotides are TGCAGTGCAAGGGAGGGGTGGGAAGAGAAACTGTTTTTT.

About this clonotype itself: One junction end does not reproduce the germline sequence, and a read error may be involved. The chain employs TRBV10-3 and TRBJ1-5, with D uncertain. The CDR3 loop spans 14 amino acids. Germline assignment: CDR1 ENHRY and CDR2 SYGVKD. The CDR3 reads CAISESNGDQPAYF. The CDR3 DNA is TGTGCCATCAGTGAGTCTAACGGGGATCAGCCCGCTTATTTT.

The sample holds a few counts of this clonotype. CDR3 sequence: CSARDLGGPHSYNEQFF. The DNA of the CDR3 is TGCAGTGCTAGAGATCTAGGGGGCCCACACTCCTACAATGAGCAGTTCTTC. This chain links TRBV20-1 with TRBJ2-1, with 7 bases that match TRBD1. Trimming cost V 0 bases and J 0 bases; bases outside gene matches: 8. Germline V lookup: CDR1 DFQATT, CDR2 SNEGSKA (reference sequence). There are 17 residues in the CDR3.

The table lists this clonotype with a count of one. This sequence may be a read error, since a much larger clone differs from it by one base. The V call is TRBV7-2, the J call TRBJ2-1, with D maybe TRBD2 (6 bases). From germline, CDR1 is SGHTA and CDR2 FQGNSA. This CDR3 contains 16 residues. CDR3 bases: TGTGCCAGCAGCCAAGAGGGCGGGGAATCCTACTATGAGCAGTTCTTC. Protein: CASSQEGGESYYEQFF.

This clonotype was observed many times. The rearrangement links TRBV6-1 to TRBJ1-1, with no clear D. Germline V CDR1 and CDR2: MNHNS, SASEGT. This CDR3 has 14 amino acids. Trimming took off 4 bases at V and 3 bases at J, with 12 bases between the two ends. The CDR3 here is CASSGYFKYTEAFF. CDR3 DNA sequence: TGTGCCAGCAGTGGGTATTTCAAGTACACTGAAGCTTTCTTT.

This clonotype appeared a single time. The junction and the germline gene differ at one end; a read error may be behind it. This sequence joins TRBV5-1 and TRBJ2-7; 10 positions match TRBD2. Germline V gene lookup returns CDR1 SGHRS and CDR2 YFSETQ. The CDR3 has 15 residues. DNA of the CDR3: TGTGCCAGCAGCGTAGCGGGGGGCCTTCAGAGCGAGCAGTACTTC. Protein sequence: CASSVAGGLQSEQYF.

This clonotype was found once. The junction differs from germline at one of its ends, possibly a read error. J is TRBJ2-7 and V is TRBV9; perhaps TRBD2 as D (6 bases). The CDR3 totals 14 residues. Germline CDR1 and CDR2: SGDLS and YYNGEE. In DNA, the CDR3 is TGCGCCAGCAGCCGGGAGTCCTTAAACACTGAAGCGTACTTC. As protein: CASSRESLNTEAYF.

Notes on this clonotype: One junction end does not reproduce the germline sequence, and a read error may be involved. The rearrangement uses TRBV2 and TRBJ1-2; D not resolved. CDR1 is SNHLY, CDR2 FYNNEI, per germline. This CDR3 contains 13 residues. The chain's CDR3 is CASRIRMSSGSFF. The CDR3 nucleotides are TGTGCCAGCAGGATCCGAATGAGCTCTGGATCCTTCTTC.

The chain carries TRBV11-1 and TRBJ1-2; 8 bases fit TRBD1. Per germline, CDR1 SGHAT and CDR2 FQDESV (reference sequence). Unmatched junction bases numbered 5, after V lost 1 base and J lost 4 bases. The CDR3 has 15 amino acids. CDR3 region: CASSLEDRVGYGYTF. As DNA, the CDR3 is TGTGCCAGCAGCTTAGAGGACAGGGTAGGCTATGGCTACACCTTC.